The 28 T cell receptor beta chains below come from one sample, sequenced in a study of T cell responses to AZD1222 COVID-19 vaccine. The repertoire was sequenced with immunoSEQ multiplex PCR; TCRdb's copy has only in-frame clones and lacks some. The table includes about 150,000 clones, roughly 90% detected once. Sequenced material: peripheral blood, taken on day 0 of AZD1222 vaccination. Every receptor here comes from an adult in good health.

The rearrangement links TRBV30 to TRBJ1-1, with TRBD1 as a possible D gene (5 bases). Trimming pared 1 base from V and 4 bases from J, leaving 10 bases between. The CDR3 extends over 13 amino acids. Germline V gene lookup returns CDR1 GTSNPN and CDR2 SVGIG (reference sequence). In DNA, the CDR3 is TGTGCCTGGAGTGCCCAGGGAGGCACTGAAGCTTTCTTT. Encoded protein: CAWSAQGGTEAFF.

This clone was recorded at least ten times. This CDR3 reads CASSVNSQETQYF. The CDR3 DNA reads TGTGCCAGCAGCGTAAACAGCCAGGAGACCCAGTACTTC. This chain joins TRBV9 and TRBJ2-5; D ambiguous. V gave up 1 base and J gave up 5 bases, with 9 bases separating them. The CDR3 is 13 residues long. Germline CDR1 SGDLS, CDR2 YYNGEE. Filled out from reference TRBV9 and TRBJ2-5, the complete variable domain reads DSGVTQTPKHLITATGQRVTLRCSPRSGDLSVYWYQQSLDQGLQFLIQYYNGEERAKGNILERFSAQQFPDLHSELNLSSLELGDSALYFCASSVNSQETQYFGPGTRLLVL.

Written as DNA, the CDR3 is TGTGCCAGCAGCGCCCTACCTCTAGCGGGAGAAGTGGGGGAGCAGTACTTC. Residues: CASSALPLAGEVGEQYF. The chain joins TRBV9 to TRBJ2-7, with 10 bases lining up with TRBD2. V gave up 3 bases and J gave up 7 bases; unmatched junction bases: 16. Germline V gives CDR1 SGDLS, CDR2 YYNGEE. CDR3 length: 17 residues.

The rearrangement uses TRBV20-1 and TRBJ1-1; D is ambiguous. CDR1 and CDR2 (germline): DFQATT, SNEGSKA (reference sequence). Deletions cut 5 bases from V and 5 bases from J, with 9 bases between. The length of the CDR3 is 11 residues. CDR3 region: CSAPSPTEAFF. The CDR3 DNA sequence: TGCAGTGCTCCCAGCCCAACTGAAGCTTTCTTT.

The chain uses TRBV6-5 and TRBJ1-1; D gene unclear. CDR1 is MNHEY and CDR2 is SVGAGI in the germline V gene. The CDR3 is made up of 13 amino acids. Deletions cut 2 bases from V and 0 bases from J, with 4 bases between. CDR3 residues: CASSYSVNTEAFF. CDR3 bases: TGTGCCAGCAGTTACAGTGTGAACACTGAAGCTTTCTTT.

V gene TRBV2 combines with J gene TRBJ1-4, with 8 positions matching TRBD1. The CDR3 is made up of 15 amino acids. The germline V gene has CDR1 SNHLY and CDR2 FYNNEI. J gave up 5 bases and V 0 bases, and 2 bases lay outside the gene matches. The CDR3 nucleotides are TGTGCCAGCAGTGAAGCGGGACAGGAGAATGAAAAACTGTTTTTT. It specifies CASSEAGQENEKLFF.

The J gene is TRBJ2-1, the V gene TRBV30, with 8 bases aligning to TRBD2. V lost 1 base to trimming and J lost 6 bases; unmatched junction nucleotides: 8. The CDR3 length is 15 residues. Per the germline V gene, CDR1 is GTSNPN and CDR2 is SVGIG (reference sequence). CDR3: CAWSGDRGRRNEQFF. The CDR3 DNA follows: TGTGCCTGGAGTGGGGATCGCGGGAGGCGCAATGAGCAGTTCTTC.

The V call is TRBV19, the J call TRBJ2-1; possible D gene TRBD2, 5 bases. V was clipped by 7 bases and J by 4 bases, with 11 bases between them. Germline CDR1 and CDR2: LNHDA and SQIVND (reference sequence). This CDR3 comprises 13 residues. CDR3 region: CASNPPGYNEQFF. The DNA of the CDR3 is TGTGCCAGTAATCCCCCGGGGTACAATGAGCAGTTCTTC. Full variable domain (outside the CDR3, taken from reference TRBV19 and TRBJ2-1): DGGITQSPKYLFRKEGQNVTLSCEQNLNHDAMYWYRQDPGQGLRLIYYSQIVNDFQKGDIAEGYSVSREKKESFPLTVTSAQKNPTAFYLCASNPPGYNEQFFGPGTRLTVL.

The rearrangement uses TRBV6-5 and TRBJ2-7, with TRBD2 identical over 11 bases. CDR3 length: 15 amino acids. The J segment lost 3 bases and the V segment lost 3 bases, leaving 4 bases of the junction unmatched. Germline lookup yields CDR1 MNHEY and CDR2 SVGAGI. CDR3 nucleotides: TGTGCCAGCAGTTATGGGACTAGCGGTATCTACGAGCAGTACTTC. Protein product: CASSYGTSGIYEQYF.

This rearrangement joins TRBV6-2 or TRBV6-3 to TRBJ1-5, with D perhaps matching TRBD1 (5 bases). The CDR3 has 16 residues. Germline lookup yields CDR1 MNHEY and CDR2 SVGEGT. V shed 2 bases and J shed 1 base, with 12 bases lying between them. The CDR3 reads CASSYTQDTSNQPQHF. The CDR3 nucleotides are TGTGCCAGCAGTTACACACAGGACACAAGCAATCAGCCCCAGCATTTT.

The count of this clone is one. In DNA form, the CDR3 reads TGTGCCAGCAGCAGCGGCCCCACGCCCACTGAAGCTTTCTTT. Its protein product is CASSSGPTPTEAFF. V gene TRBV7-2 combines with J gene TRBJ1-1; D ambiguous. Germline CDR1 reads SGHTA; CDR2 reads FQGNSA. This CDR3 contains 14 residues. V lost 5 bases, J lost 4 bases, and 14 bases lay in between. The full variable domain, in which reference TRBV7-2 and TRBJ1-1 provide the parts outside the CDR3, is GAGVSQSPSNKVTEKGKDVELRCDPISGHTALYWYRQSLGQGLEFLIYFQGNSAPDKSGLPSDRFSAERTGGSVSTLTIQRTQQEDSAVYLCASSSGPTPTEAFFGQGTRLTVV.

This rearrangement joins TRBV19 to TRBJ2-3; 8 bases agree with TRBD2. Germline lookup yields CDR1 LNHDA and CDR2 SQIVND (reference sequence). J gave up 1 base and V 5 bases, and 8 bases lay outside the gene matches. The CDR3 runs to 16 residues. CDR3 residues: CASSFLLTSGTDTQYF. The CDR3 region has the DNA TGTGCCAGTAGTTTCCTCTTGACTAGCGGCACAGATACGCAGTATTTT.

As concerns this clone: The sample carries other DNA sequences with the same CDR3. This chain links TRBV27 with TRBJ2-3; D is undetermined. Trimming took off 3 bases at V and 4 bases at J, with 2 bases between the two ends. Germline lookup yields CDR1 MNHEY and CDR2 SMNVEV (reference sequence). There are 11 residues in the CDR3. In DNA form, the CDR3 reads TGTGCCAGCAGTTTCGCAGATACGCAGTATTTT. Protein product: CASSFADTQYF.

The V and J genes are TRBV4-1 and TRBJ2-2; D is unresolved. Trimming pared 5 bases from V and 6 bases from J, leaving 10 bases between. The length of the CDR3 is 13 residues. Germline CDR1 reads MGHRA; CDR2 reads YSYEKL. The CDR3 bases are TGCGCCAGCAGCGACCAGGTTCCCGGGGAGCTGTTTTTT. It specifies CASSDQVPGELFF.

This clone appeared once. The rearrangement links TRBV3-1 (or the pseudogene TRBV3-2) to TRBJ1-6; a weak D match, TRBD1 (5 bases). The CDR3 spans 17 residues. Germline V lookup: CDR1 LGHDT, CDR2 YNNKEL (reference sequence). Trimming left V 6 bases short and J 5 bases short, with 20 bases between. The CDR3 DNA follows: TGTGCCAGCAGAGGTAACAAGGGAGGGGCAGATAATTCACCCCTCCACTTT. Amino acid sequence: CASRGNKGGADNSPLHF.

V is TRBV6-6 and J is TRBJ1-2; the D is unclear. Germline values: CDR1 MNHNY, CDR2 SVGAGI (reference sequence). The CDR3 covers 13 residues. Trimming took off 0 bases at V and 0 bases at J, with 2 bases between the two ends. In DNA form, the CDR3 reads TGTGCCAGCAGTTACTCGACTAACTATGGCTACACCTTC. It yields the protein CASSYSTNYGYTF.

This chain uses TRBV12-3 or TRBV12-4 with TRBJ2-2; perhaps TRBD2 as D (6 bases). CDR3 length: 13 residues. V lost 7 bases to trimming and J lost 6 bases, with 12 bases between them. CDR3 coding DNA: TGTGCCAGCACCCCTTGGGGGGCCGGGGAGCTGTTTTTT. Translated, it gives CASTPWGAGELFF.

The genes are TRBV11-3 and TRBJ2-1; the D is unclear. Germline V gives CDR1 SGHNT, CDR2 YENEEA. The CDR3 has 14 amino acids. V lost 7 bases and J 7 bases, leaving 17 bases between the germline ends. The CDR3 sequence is CASTLEHQSNEQFF. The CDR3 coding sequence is TGTGCCAGCACCCTGGAGCATCAATCGAATGAGCAGTTCTTC.

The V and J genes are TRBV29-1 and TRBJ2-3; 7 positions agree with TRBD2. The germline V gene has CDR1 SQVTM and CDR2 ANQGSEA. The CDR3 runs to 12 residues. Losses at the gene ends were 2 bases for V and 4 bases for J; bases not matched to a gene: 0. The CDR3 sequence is CSVELAADTQYF. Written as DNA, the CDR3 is TGCAGCGTTGAACTAGCGGCAGATACGCAGTATTTT.

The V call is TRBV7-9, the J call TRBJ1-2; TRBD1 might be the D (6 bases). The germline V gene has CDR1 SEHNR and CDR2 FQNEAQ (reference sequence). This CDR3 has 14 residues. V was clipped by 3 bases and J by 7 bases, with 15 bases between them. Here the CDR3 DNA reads TGTGCCAGCAGCTTGGGGGCGGGGGATACTGGCTACACCTTC. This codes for CASSLGAGDTGYTF.

The CDR3 DNA reads as TGCGCCAGCAGCCAAGATCGCGCTAGCGGGACAGCTTACAATGAGCAGTTCTTC. This sequence encodes CASSQDRASGTAYNEQFF. The V gene is TRBV4-3, the J gene TRBJ2-1; TRBD2 matches at 9 bases. V lost 0 bases to trimming and J lost 4 bases; unmatched junction nucleotides: 10. The CDR3 is 18 residues long. The germline gives CDR1 LGHNA, CDR2 YSLEER.

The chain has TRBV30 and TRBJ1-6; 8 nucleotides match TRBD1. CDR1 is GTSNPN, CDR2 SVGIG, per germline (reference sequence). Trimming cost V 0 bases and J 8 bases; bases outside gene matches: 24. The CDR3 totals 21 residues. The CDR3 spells CAWSVRGPPGQDEKGDSPLHF. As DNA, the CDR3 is TGTGCCTGGAGTGTTAGGGGTCCACCGGGACAGGACGAAAAGGGCGATTCACCCCTCCACTTT.

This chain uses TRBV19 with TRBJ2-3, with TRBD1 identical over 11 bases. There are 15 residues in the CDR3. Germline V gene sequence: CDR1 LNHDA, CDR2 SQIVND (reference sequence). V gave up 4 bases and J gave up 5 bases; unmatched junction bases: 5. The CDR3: CASSKGQGEGDTQYF. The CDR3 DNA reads TGTGCCAGTAGTAAGGGACAGGGGGAGGGAGATACGCAGTATTTT.

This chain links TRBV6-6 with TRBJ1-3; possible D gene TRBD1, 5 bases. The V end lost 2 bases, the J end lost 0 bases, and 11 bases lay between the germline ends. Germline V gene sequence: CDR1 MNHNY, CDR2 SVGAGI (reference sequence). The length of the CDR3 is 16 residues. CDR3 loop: CASSYLSGGSGNTIYF. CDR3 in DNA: TGTGCCAGCAGTTACCTTTCCGGGGGCTCTGGAAACACCATATATTTT.

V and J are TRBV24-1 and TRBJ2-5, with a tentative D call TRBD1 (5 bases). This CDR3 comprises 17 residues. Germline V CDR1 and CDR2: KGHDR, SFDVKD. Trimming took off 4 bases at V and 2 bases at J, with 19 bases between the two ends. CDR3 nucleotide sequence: TGTGCCACCAGTGACTCACTAAGACAGATAGCTCAAGAGACCCAGTACTTC. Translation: CATSDSLRQIAQETQYF.

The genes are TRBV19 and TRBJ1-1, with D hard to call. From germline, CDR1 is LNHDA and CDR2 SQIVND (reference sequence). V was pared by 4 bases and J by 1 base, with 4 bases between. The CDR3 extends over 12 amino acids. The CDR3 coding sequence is TGTGCCAGTAGTAGACAGAACACTGAAGCTTTCTTT. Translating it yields CASSRQNTEAFF.

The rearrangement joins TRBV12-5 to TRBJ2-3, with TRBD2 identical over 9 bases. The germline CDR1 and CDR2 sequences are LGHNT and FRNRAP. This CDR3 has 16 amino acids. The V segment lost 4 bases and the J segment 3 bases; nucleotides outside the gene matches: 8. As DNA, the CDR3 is TGTGCTAGTGGTTCCCCCGAGGGACTAGCTACAGATACGCAGTATTTT. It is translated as CASGSPEGLATDTQYF.

The CDR3 DNA is TGTGCCTGGAAAATGCACAACTATGGCTACACCTTC. Translated, it gives CAWKMHNYGYTF. The chain uses TRBV30 and TRBJ1-2; D not resolved. The CDR3 has 12 residues. CDR1 is GTSNPN and CDR2 is SVGIG in the germline V gene (reference sequence). V lost 4 bases to trimming and J lost 2 bases, with 8 bases between them. Complete variable domain (other parts from reference TRBV30 and TRBJ1-2): SQTIHQWPATLVQPVGSPLSLECTVEGTSNPNLYWYRQAAGRGLQLLFYSVGIGQISSEVPQNLSASRPQDRQFILSSKKLLLSDSGFYLCAWKMHNYGYTFGSGTRLTVV.